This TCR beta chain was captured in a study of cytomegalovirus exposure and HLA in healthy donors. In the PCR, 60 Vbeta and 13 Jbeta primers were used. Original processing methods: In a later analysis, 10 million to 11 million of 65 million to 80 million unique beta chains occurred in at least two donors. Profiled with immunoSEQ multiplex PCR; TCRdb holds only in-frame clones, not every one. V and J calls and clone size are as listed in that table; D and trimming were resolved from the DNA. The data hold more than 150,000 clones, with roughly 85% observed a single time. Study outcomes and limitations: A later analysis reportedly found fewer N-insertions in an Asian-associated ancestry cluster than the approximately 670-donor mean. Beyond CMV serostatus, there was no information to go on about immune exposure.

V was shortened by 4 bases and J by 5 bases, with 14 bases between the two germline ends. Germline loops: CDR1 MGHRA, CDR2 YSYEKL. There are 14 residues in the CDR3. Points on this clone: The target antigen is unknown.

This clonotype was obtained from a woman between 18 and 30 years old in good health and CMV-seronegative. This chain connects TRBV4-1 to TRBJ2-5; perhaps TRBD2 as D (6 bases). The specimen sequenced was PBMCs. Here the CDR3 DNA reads TGCGCCAGCAGCCGACTAGGCTCCGGGGAGACCCAGTACTTC. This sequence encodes CASSRLGSGETQYF.